This T cell receptor beta chain comes out of a study of human T cells and chemical hapten exposure. TCRdb itself ran the RACE reads through MiXCR, one entry per CDR3 protein. This sample has some 89,000 distinct CDR3 sequences; 27% occur once, and the top ten carry 9% to 12%. Time point specified: patch test 3, about 24 weeks after DPC sensitization. The treatment is: therapeutic diphenylcyclopropenone sensitization with weekly scalp DPC. Deletions cut 6 bases from V and 0 bases from J, with 24 bases between. Germline V gives CDR1 SGHAT, CDR2 FQNNGV. This CDR3 is 19 amino acids long. Sequencing used whole blood, obtained in connection with sensitization to the hapten diphenylcyclopropenone (DPC). The chain employs TRBV11-2 and TRBJ1-3; unclear D gene. The clonotype comes from a man aged 40-49 years with alopecia areata. Some clones in this sample may be carry-over from other donors' samples. The CDR3 reads CASRKPHQPYSLSGNTIYF. In DNA, the CDR3 is TGTGCCAGCAGAAAGCCGCACCAACCATATTCACTCTCTGGAAACACCATATATTTT.